Sequencing of this TCR beta chain was carried out in a study of Ad26.COV2.S vaccination and SARS-CoV-2 variants. General study results and limits: The study found higher spike-specific TCR breadth in vaccine than placebo recipients.

This table comes from immunoSEQ multiplex PCR, and its TCRdb copy is limited to in-frame clones, with some not included. The table shows hundreds of thousands of clones, with 92% occurring only once. In the case of this clone: Its cognate antigen is unknown.

CDR3 length: 14 residues. CDR1 SGHRS and CDR2 YFSETQ come from the germline V gene. With 2 bases removed from V and 4 bases from J, the gap between germline ends came to 12 bases. Material: peripheral blood, obtained after recovery from COVID-19. The chain couples TRBV5-1 to TRBJ1-2; D not resolved. The clonotype originates from a human donor who had recovered from COVID-19. In nucleotides, the CDR3 is TGCGCCAGCAGCTTTGACGGTCGTGCCTATGGCTACACCTTC. Protein: CASSFDGRAYGYTF. Complete variable domain (other parts from reference TRBV5-1 and TRBJ1-2): KAGVTQTPRYLIKTRGQQVTLSCSPISGHRSVSWYQQTPGQGLQFLFEYFSETQRNKGNFPGRFSGRQFSNSRSEMNVSTLELGDSALYLCASSFDGRAYGYTFGSGTRLTVV.